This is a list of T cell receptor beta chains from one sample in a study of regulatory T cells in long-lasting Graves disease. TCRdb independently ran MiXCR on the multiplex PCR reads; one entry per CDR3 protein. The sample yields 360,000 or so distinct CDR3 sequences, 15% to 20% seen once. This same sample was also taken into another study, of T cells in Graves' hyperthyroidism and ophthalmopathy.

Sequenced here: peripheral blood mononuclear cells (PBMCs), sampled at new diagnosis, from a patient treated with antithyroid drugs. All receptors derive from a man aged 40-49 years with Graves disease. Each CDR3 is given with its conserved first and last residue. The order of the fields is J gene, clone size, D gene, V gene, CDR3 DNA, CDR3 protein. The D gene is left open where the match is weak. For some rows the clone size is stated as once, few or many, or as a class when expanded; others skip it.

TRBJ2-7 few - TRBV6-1 TGTGCCAGCTGGGGCAGGAGACCCTACGAGCAGTACTTC CASWGRRPYEQYF
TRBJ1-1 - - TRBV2 TGTGCCAGCAGGGTCCAAGGAGGTTCAGGCACTGAAGCTTTCTTT CASRVQGGSGTEAFF
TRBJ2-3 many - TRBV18 TGTGCCAGCTCACCATTGGCTAGGTCGACTGATACGCAGTATTTT CASSPLARSTDTQYF
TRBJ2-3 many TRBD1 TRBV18 TGTGCCAGCTCACCAGGACAGGTACCCACAGATACGCAGTATTTT CASSPGQVPTDTQYF
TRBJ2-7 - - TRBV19 TGTGCCAGTAGTCGAAACGGTGCGTACGAGCAGTACTTC CASSRNGAYEQYF
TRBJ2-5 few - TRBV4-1 TGCGCCAGCAGCCAGGCCCCTCCGGAGACCCAGTACTTC CASSQAPPETQYF
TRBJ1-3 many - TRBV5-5 TGTGCCAGCAGCCCCCACGCCGGAAACACCATATATTTT CASSPHAGNTIYF
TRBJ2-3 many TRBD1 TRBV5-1 TGCGCCAGCAGCGCGGGACAGGGGGAAGGAGATACGCAGTATTTT CASSAGQGEGDTQYF
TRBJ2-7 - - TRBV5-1 TGCGCCAGCAGCTCCACCGGGACATCATATTTACCCTACGAGCAGTACTTC CASSSTGTSYLPYEQYF
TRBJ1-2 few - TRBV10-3 TGTGCCATCAGTGTATCCGGGACGGAGGGGTACTATGGCTACACCTTC CAISVSGTEGYYGYTF
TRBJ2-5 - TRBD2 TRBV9 TGTGCCAGCAGCGCGGGACTAGCGGGGGGCCAACAAGAGACCCAGTACTTC CASSAGLAGGQQETQYF
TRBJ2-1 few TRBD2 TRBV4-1 TGCGCCAGCAGCCAGAGCCCCCTAGCGGGGGGAGCCTATGAGCAGTTCTTC CASSQSPLAGGAYEQFF
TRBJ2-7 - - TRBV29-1 TGCAGCGTTGACAGCCCGAGCTCCTACGAGCAGTACTTC CSVDSPSSYEQYF
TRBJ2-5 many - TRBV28 TGTGCCAGCAGTCTTCCCCGCGGACGGACAAACTTC CASSLPRGRTNF
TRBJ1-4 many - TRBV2 TGTGCCAGCAGACTAGACGCAACTAATGAAAAACTGTTTTTT CASRLDATNEKLFF
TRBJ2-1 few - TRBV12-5 TGTGCTAGTGGCGCAGGGGACGGCGACAATGAGCAGTTCTTC CASGAGDGDNEQFF
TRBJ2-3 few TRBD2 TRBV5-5 TGTGCCAGCAGCTTGAGGGCTAGCGGGAAAGATACGCAGTATTTT CASSLRASGKDTQYF
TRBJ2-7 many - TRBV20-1 TGCAGTGCTAGGGTAATGCAGGGTACCTACGAGCAGTACTTC CSARVMQGTYEQYF
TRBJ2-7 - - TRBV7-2 TGTGCCAGCAGCTCTGGACGGTCTACCTACGAGCAGTACTTC CASSSGRSTYEQYF
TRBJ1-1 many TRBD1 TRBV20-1 TGCAGTGGTCACGGGACAGCTTACACTGAAGCTTTCTTT CSGHGTAYTEAFF
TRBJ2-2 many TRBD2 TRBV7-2 TGTGCCAGCAGCTTAAATCAGGGCGGGGGGTTGGCCGGGGAGCTGTTTTTT CASSLNQGGGLAGELFF
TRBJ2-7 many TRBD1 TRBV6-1 TGTGCCAGCAGGCCCCTGCTGACAGGGTCCTACGAGCAGTACTTC CASRPLLTGSYEQYF
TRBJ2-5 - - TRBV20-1 TGCAGCGCGCTGGGCGGGCGAGAGACCCAGTACTTC CSALGGRETQYF
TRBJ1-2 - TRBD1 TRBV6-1 TGTGCCAGCACGAGAGACAGGGTCTATGGCTACACCTTC CASTRDRVYGYTF
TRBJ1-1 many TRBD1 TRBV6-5 TGTGCCAGCAGTTACTCGGACAGGGCGTTCAGGAACACTGAAGCTTTCTTT CASSYSDRAFRNTEAFF
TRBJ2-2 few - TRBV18 TGTGCCAGCTCACCGCTTGTCAGGGGCACCGGGGAGCTGTTTTTT CASSPLVRGTGELFF
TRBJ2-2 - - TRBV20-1 TGCAGTGCTAGACCGGGGACTTGGACCGGGGAGCTGTTTTTT CSARPGTWTGELFF
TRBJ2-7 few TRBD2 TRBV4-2 TGTGCCAGCAGCCAAGATAGGGGCCGAGCGGGGGGTACCTACGAGCAGTACTTC CASSQDRGRAGGTYEQYF
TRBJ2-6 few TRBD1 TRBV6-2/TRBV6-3 TGTGCCAGCAGACGCCACAGGGGCGAGAGCATAACTGGGGCCAACGTCCTGACTTTC CASRRHRGESITGANVLTF
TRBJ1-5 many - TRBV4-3 TGCGCCAGCAGCCAAGATCGAGAGGTGAGAAGGACCCAGCATTTT CASSQDREVRRTQHF
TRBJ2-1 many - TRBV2 TGTGCCAGCCAATTAAACAATGAGCAGTTCTTC CASQLNNEQFF
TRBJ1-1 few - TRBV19 TGTGCCAGTAGTATATCAGAGAACACTGAAGCTTTCTTT CASSISENTEAFF
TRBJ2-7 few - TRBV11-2 TGTGCCAGCTCCAGGGGATTTGCCTACGAGCAGTACTTC CASSRGFAYEQYF
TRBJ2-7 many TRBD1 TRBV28 TGTGCCAGCAGTTCCGCGGACAGGTCCTCCTACGAGCAGTACTTC CASSSADRSSYEQYF
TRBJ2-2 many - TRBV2 TGTGCCAGCAGTGTGGGCGAGAACACCGGGGAGCTGTTTTTT CASSVGENTGELFF